The rows below give T cell receptor beta chains drawn from one sample of a study of blood T cell repertoires in COVID-19. Generated by immunoSEQ multiplex PCR, the TCRdb table keeps only in-frame clones and is missing some. The repertoire holds 300,000 to 350,000 clones, with 70% to 90% as singletons. The sequencing sample was made of PBMCs or T cells enriched from blood (not recorded which). The origin of the receptors is a man younger than 40 who had recovered from COVID-19. Both conserved end residues are part of each CDR3. D genes are given only for firm matches. Some rows mark clone size as missing; the rest say once, few, many or name a class of expanded clone.

CDR3aa,CDR3nt,v_gene,j_gene,abundance,d_gene
CASSERGGRTYEQYF,TGTGCCAGCAGTGAACGGGGGGGGCGCACCTACGAGCAGTACTTC,TRBV2,TRBJ2-7,-,TRBD2
CASSIFRSSGNTIYF,TGTGCCAGTAGTATATTCCGGAGCTCTGGAAACACCATATATTTT,TRBV19,TRBJ1-3,-,-
CASSQGVQALYEQYF,TGTGCCAGCAGCCAAGGTGTCCAGGCGCTGTACGAGCAGTACTTC,TRBV3-1/TRBV3-2,TRBJ2-7,-,-
CSASTPRDSGTEAFF,TGCAGTGCTAGTACCCCTCGGGACAGTGGGACTGAAGCTTTCTTT,TRBV20-1,TRBJ1-1,-,TRBD1
CATSLAGGQGSGELFF,TGTGCCACCTCGTTAGCGGGGGGGCAGGGTTCCGGGGAGCTGTTTTTT,TRBV10-3,TRBJ2-2,-,TRBD2
CASSLQGAGLSYGYTF,TGTGCCAGCAGCCTTCAAGGGGCAGGGCTTAGCTATGGCTACACCTTC,TRBV9,TRBJ1-2,-,-
CASSFRVRDSPLHF,TGTGCCAGCAGCTTCCGGGTACGGGATTCACCCCTCCACTTT,TRBV5-8,TRBJ1-6,once,-
CASSLMAGSINEQFF,TGTGCCAGCAGCTTAATGGCGGGGTCGATCAATGAGCAGTTCTTC,TRBV7-3,TRBJ2-1,-,-
CARSLGEVMAGRYSNQPQHF,TGTGCCAGAAGCTTGGGGGAGGTAATGGCAGGGAGATATAGCAATCAGCCCCAGCATTTT,TRBV5-3,TRBJ1-5,few,-
CASSMGLAPYNEQFF,TGTGCCAGTAGTATGGGACTAGCTCCGTACAATGAGCAGTTCTTC,TRBV19,TRBJ2-1,-,TRBD2
CASSQGQGTNEKLFF,TGCGCCAGCAGCCAAGGACAGGGAACTAATGAAAAACTGTTTTTT,TRBV4-1,TRBJ1-4,-,TRBD1
CAWRTGQGAGWDNSPLHF,TGTGCCTGGAGGACGGGACAGGGCGCCGGGTGGGATAATTCACCCCTCCACTTT,TRBV30,TRBJ1-6,-,TRBD1
CASSEAWRNTEAFF,TGTGCCAGCAGTGAAGCGTGGAGGAACACTGAAGCTTTCTTT,TRBV6-1,TRBJ1-1,-,-
CASSSLQNSPLHF,TGTGCCAGCAGCTCCTTACAGAATTCACCCCTCCACTTT,TRBV3-1/TRBV3-2,TRBJ1-6,-,-
CASSVQPPNEQYF,TGTGCCAGCAGTGTACAGCCCCCAAACGAGCAGTACTTC,TRBV2,TRBJ2-7,once,-
CASSKALDIPGELFF,TGTGCCAGCAGCAAAGCGCTTGACATACCCGGGGAGCTGTTTTTT,TRBV21-1,TRBJ2-2,-,-
CASSQDRRGGQGVSNGYTF,TGCGCCAGCAGCCAAGATAGGAGGGGGGGGCAGGGTGTATCTAATGGCTACACCTTC,TRBV4-1,TRBJ1-2,-,-
CASSLDPSMNTEAFF,TGTGCCAGCAGCTTAGACCCGAGCATGAACACTGAAGCTTTCTTT,TRBV7-2,TRBJ1-1,-,-
CASSPWGQGNEQFF,TGCGCCAGCAGCCCATGGGGACAGGGCAATGAGCAGTTCTTC,TRBV4-3,TRBJ2-1,-,TRBD1
CASSLAGTGFQSSTDTQYF,TGCGCCAGCAGCTTGGCCGGGACAGGTTTCCAATCGAGCACAGATACGCAGTATTTT,TRBV5-1,TRBJ2-3,-,TRBD1
CASSPSGDTDTQYF,TGTGCCAGCAGCCCTTCGGGGGATACAGATACGCAGTATTTT,TRBV4-2,TRBJ2-3,-,-
CASSLDGVGEKLFF,TGTGCCAGCAGCCTGGACGGGGTTGGAGAAAAACTGTTTTTT,TRBV7-9,TRBJ1-4,-,-
CASSLLRLEAFF,TGTGCCAGCAGCCTCCTGCGGCTTGAAGCTTTCTTT,TRBV7-2,TRBJ1-1,once,-
CASSLFGTGRDTEAFF,TGTGCCAGCAGCCTCTTCGGGACCGGGAGGGACACTGAAGCTTTCTTT,TRBV14,TRBJ1-1,-,-
CASSPGTSGSQETQYF,TGTGCCAGCAGCCCGGGGACTAGCGGGAGCCAAGAGACCCAGTACTTC,TRBV9,TRBJ2-5,-,TRBD2
CASSEGTGGGYGYTF,TGTGCCAGCAGCGAGGGGACAGGGGGCGGCTATGGCTACACCTTC,TRBV7-2,TRBJ1-2,-,TRBD1
CASSLGTGIGTDTQYF,TGTGCCAGCAGCTTGGGGACAGGGATCGGCACAGATACGCAGTATTTT,TRBV5-8,TRBJ2-3,-,TRBD1
CAWRGEGGFAEAFF,TGTGCCTGGAGGGGGGAAGGGGGCTTCGCTGAAGCTTTCTTT,TRBV30,TRBJ1-1,-,TRBD1
CASSLGGRQGVGNQPQHF,TGTGCCAGCAGCTTAGGGGGCCGACAGGGGGTTGGCAATCAGCCCCAGCATTTT,TRBV7-9,TRBJ1-5,-,TRBD1
CASSGRRENYSNYGYTF,TGTGCCAGCAGCGGGAGGAGGGAAAACTATTCTAACTATGGCTACACCTTC,TRBV9,TRBJ1-2,-,-
CASSGTGATNEKLFF,TGTGCCAGCAGCGGAACGGGGGCAACTAATGAAAAACTGTTTTTT,TRBV6-5,TRBJ1-4,-,-
CASSQVRGSEAFF,TGCGCCAGCAGCCAGGTACGAGGCTCTGAAGCTTTCTTT,TRBV4-3,TRBJ1-1,many,-
CASAGSNQPQHF,TGTGCCAGTGCGGGTTCCAATCAGCCCCAGCATTTT,TRBV6-5,TRBJ1-5,-,-
CASSVGEGPPVDEQFF,TGTGCCAGCAGCGTGGGGGAGGGGCCCCCCGTGGATGAGCAGTTCTTC,TRBV9,TRBJ2-1,-,TRBD2
CASSQDEYGELQETQYF,TGCGCCAGCAGCCAAGATGAGTACGGGGAATTACAAGAGACCCAGTACTTC,TRBV4-3,TRBJ2-5,once,-
CASSQGGRETQYF,TGTGCCAGCAGCCAAGGAGGGCGAGAGACCCAGTACTTC,TRBV3-1/TRBV3-2,TRBJ2-5,-,-
CASSQGGPGQGSYEQYF,TGCGCCAGCAGCCAAGGGGGCCCGGGACAGGGTTCCTACGAGCAGTACTTC,TRBV4-1,TRBJ2-7,-,TRBD1
CASSLTREQSSGNTIYF,TGTGCCAGCAGCTTAACGCGAGAACAGAGCTCTGGAAACACCATATATTTT,TRBV7-2,TRBJ1-3,-,-
CASSDGTRTDTQYF,TGTGCCAGCAGCGACGGGACACGCACAGATACGCAGTATTTT,TRBV9,TRBJ2-3,once,-
CASSLISDTEAFF,TGTGCCAGCAGTTTAATCTCGGACACTGAAGCTTTCTTT,TRBV12-3/TRBV12-4,TRBJ1-1,-,-
CAITPNGNYGYTF,TGTGCCATCACCCCTAATGGTAACTATGGCTACACCTTC,TRBV10-3,TRBJ1-2,-,-
CASGIQSDGNTGGYTF,TGTGCCAGCGGAATCCAATCCGACGGGAACACCGGAGGCTACACCTTC,TRBV5-4,TRBJ1-2,once,-
CASSQRDSYEQYF,TGCGCCAGCAGCCAACGGGACAGTTACGAGCAGTACTTC,TRBV4-1,TRBJ2-7,-,TRBD1
CATSRGGTGGGTEAFF,TGTGCCACCAGCAGAGGGGGGACCGGGGGTGGAACTGAAGCTTTCTTT,TRBV15,TRBJ1-1,-,-